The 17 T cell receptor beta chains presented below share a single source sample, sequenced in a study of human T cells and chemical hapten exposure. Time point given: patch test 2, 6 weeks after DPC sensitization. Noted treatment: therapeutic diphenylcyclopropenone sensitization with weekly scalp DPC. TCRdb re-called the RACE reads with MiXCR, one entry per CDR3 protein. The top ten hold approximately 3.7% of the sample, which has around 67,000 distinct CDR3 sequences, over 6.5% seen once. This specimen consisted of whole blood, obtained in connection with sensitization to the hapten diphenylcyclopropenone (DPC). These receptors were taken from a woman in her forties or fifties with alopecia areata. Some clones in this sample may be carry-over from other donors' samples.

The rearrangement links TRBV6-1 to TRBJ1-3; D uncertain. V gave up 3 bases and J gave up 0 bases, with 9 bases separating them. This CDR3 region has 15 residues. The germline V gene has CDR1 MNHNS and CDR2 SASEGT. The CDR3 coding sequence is TGTGCCAGCAGTGACTTCCACCTCTCTGGAAACACCATATATTTT. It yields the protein CASSDFHLSGNTIYF.

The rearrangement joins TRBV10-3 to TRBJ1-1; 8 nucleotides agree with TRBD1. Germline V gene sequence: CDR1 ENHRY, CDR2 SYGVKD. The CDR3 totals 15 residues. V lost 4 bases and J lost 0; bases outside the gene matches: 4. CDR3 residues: CAISAGDRMNTEAFF. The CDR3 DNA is TGTGCCATCAGTGCTGGGGACAGGATGAACACTGAAGCTTTCTTT.

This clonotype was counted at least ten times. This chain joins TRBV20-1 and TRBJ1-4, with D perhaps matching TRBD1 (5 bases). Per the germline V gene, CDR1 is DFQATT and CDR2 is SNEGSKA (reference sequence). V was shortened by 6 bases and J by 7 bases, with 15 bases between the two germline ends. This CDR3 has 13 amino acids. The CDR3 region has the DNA TGCAGTGCGGGACCGTATGGGGTTGAAAAACTGTTTTTT. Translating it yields CSAGPYGVEKLFF.

CDR3 nucleotide sequence: TGCAGTGCTAGAGATAGGGAGCGGGGGGCAAATGAGCAGTTCTTC. It codes for CSARDRERGANEQFF. V is TRBV20-1 and J is TRBJ2-1; 9 bases agree with TRBD2. V shed 0 bases and J 7 bases; nucleotides not matched to a gene: 7. Germline values: CDR1 DFQATT, CDR2 SNEGSKA (reference sequence). The CDR3 consists of 15 residues.

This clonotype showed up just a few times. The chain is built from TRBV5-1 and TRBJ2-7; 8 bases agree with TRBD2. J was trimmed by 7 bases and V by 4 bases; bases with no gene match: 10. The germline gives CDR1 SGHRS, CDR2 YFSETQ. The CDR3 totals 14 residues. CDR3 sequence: CASSRRSGIGEQYF. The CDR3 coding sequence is TGCGCCAGCAGCAGACGTAGCGGGATCGGGGAGCAGTACTTC.

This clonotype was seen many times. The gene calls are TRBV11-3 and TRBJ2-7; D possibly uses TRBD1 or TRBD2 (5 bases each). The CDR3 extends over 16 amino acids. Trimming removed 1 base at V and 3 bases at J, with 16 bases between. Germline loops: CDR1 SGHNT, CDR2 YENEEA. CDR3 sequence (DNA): TGTGCCAGCAGCTTAGCCCGGGACCCTCCTTTCTACGAGCAGTACTTC. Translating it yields CASSLARDPPFYEQYF. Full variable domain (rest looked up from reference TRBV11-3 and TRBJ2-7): EAGVVQSPRYKIIEKKQPVAFWCNPISGHNTLYWYLQNLGQGPELLIRYENEEAVDDSQLPKDRFSAERLKGVDSTLKIQPAELGDSAVYLCASSLARDPPFYEQYFGPGTRLTVT.

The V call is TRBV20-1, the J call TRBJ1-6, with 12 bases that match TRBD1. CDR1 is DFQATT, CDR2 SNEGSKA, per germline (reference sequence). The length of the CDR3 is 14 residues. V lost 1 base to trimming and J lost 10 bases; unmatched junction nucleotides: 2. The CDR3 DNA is TGCAGTGCTAGAGGGGGACAGGGGGCCTCACCCCTCCACTTT. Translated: CSARGGQGASPLHF.

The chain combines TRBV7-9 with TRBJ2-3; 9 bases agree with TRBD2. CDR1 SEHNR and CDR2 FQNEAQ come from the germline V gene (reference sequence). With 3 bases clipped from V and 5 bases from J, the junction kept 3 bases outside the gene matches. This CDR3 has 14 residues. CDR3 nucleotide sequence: TGTGCCAGCAGCTTCGAGACTAGCGGAGATACGCAGTATTTT. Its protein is CASSFETSGDTQYF. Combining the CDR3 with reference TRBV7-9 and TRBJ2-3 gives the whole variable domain DTGVSQNPRHKITKRGQNVTFRCDPISEHNRLYWYRQTLGQGPEFLTYFQNEAQLEKSRLLSDRFSAERPKGSFSTLEIQRTEQGDSAMYLCASSFETSGDTQYFGPGTRLTVL.

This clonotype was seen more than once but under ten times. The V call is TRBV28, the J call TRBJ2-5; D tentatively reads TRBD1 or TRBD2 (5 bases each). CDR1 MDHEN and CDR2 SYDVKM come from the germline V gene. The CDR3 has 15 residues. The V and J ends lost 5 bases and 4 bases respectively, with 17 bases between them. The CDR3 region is CASSPTTGTGETQYF. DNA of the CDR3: TGTGCCAGCAGTCCTACGACGGGGACGGGAGAGACCCAGTACTTC.

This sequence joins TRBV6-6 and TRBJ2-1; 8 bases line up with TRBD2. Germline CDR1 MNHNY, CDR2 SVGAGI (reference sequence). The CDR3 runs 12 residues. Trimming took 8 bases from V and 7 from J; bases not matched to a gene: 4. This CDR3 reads CASGLAGNEQFF. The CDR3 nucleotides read TGTGCCAGCGGACTAGCTGGGAATGAGCAGTTCTTC.

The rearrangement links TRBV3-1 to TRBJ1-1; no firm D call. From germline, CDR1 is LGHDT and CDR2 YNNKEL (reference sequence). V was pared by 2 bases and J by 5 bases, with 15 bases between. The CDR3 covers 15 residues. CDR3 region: CASSQPWADRTEAFF. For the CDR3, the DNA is TGTGCCAGCAGCCAACCCTGGGCTGATCGAACTGAAGCTTTCTTT. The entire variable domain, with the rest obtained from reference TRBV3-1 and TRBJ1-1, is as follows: DTAVSQTPKYLVTQMGNDKSIKCEQNLGHDTMYWYKQDSKKFLKIMFSYNNKELIINETVPNRFSPKSPDKAHLNLHINSLELGDSAVYFCASSQPWADRTEAFFGQGTRLTVV.

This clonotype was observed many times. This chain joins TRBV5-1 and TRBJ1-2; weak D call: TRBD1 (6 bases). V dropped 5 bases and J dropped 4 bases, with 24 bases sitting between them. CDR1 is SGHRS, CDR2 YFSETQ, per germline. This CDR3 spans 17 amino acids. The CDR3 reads CASRPFFTIQGSYGYTF. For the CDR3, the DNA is TGCGCCAGCAGACCCTTCTTTACTATACAGGGAAGCTATGGCTACACCTTC.

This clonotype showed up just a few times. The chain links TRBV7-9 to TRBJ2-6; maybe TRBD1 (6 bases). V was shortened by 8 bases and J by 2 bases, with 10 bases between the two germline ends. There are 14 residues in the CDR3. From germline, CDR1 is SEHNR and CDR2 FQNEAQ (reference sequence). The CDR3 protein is CASPSGAGANVLTF. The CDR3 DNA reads TGTGCCAGCCCGTCAGGGGCTGGGGCCAACGTCCTGACTTTC.

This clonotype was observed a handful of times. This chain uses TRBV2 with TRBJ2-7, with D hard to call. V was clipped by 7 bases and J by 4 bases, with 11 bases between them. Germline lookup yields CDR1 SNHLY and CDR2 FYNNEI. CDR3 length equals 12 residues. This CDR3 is CASIHRLYEQYF. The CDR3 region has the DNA TGTGCCAGCATTCATAGATTGTACGAGCAGTACTTC.

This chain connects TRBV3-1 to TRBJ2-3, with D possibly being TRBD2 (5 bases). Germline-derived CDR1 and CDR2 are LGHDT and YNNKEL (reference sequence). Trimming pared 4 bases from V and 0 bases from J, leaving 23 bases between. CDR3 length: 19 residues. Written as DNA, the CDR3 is TGTGCCAGCAGCCCCCCCCGTTGGACTCCGAATGGTAGCACAGATACGCAGTATTTT. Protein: CASSPPRWTPNGSTDTQYF.

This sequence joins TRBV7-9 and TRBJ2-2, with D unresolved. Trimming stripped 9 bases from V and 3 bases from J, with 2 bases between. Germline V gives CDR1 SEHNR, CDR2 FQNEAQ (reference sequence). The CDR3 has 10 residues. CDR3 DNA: TGTGCCAGAGACACCGGGGAGCTGTTTTTT. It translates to CARDTGELFF.

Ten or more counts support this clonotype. The CDR3 DNA is TGTGCCAGCAGCCTGACGGATAACACCGGGGAGCTGTTTTTT. Translating gives CASSLTDNTGELFF. This chain links TRBV13 with TRBJ2-2; D remains ambiguous. This CDR3 is built from 14 residues. Looked up from germline, CDR1 is PRHDT and CDR2 is FYEKMQ (reference sequence). V dropped 5 bases and J dropped 2 bases, with 9 bases sitting between them.